A selection of T cell receptor beta chains follows, all from one sample in a study of technical replicates of blood from several donors. Profiled with immunoSEQ multiplex PCR; TCRdb holds only in-frame clones, not every one. The sample shows more than 90,000 clones, about 95% of them seen only once. Sequencing was done on a sample of T cells isolated from PBMCs. These receptors were taken from a human donor in good health. Each CDR3 is given without its conserved first and last residue.

V: TRBV7-5; J: TRBJ1-5; CDR3: VRSPTTGLNQPQH
V: TRBV19; J: TRBJ1-1; CDR3: ASRTGLGTEAF
V: TRBV2; J: TRBJ2-4; CDR3: ASLGPQLGAAKNIQY
V: TRBV15; J: TRBJ1-5; CDR3: ATSSGTGIGNQPQH
V: TRBV29-1; J: TRBJ2-3; CDR3: SVALAGGLVDTQY
V: TRBV4-1; J: TRBJ2-3; CDR3: ASSQLTDTQY
V: TRBV5-4; J: TRBJ1-2; CDR3: ASSFPPGSSRGYT
V: TRBV6-5; J: TRBJ1-1; CDR3: ASRQVREAF
V: TRBV9; J: TRBJ2-5; CDR3: ASSVAAGQEETQY
V: TRBV12-5; J: TRBJ2-2; CDR3: ASGSPRTGAGELF
V: TRBV19; J: TRBJ2-2; CDR3: ASSLRGRGVAGELF
V: TRBV5-1; J: TRBJ2-1; CDR3: ASSPRRKGSDFYNEQF
V: TRBV5-4; J: TRBJ1-2; CDR3: ASSSQGIYYGYT
V: TRBV5-4; J: TRBJ2-1; CDR3: ASSPGRPGTSEQF
V: TRBV19; J: TRBJ2-2; CDR3: ASTSTGNTGELF
V: TRBV11-3; J: TRBJ2-2; CDR3: ASRPGVGNTGELF
V: TRBV7-9; J: TRBJ2-2; CDR3: ASSKQASTGELF
V: TRBV5-4; J: TRBJ2-2; CDR3: ASSLIAENTGELF
V: TRBV5-1; J: TRBJ2-3; CDR3: ASSLDGLAPDTQY
V: TRBV11-2; J: TRBJ2-7; CDR3: ASSPSYEQY
V: TRBV6-1; J: TRBJ2-2; CDR3: ASGRLFNTGELF
V: TRBV11-3; J: TRBJ2-5; CDR3: ASRYQGETQY
V: TRBV6-1; J: TRBJ1-5; CDR3: ASSEVIDQPQH
V: TRBV13; J: TRBJ2-5; CDR3: ASSFRRETQY
V: TRBV9; J: TRBJ1-1; CDR3: ASSVGGLGGVWTEAF
V: TRBV19; J: TRBJ1-5; CDR3: ASSNPARVQPQH
V: TRBV5-1; J: TRBJ2-1; CDR3: ASRKGLNEQF
V: TRBV5-8; J: TRBJ1-5; CDR3: ASSFSLTGTGENQPQH
V: TRBV2; J: TRBJ2-3; CDR3: ASSDPIEDRGDTQY
V: TRBV5-1; J: TRBJ2-3; CDR3: ATSRLAGGGMTDTQY
V: TRBV20-1; J: TRBJ1-1; CDR3: SASIMEGAF
V: TRBV27; J: TRBJ2-1; CDR3: ASSLGAGGSYNEQF
V: TRBV7-2; J: TRBJ1-1; CDR3: ASSLTSPNTEAF
V: TRBV5-1; J: TRBJ2-2; CDR3: ASSLRRGTGELF
V: TRBV5-1; J: TRBJ1-1; CDR3: ASSGDRGTEAF
V: TRBV5-1; J: TRBJ2-1; CDR3: ASSSSGTYNEQF
V: TRBV7-9; J: TRBJ2-7; CDR3: ASSSGTGGIIAYEQY
V: TRBV6-1; J: TRBJ1-2; CDR3: ASALGDGYT
V: TRBV19; J: TRBJ1-5; CDR3: ASSIGASNQPQH
V: TRBV7-9; J: TRBJ2-5; CDR3: ASSLSGYIEETQY
V: TRBV19; J: TRBJ1-1; CDR3: ASSISGGMNTEAF
V: TRBV4-1; J: TRBJ1-3; CDR3: ASSQLRRYAAGNTIY
V: TRBV5-4; J: TRBJ2-1; CDR3: ASSLDPGRGLAVGNEQF
V: TRBV19; J: TRBJ1-2; CDR3: ASSPRQGPNYGYT
V: TRBV5-4; J: TRBJ2-1; CDR3: ASSYRDRAYNEQF
V: TRBV5-4; J: TRBJ2-5; CDR3: ASSLDRGGETQY
V: TRBV5-4; J: TRBJ2-7; CDR3: ASSLGGQGGSYEQY
V: TRBV6-5; J: TRBJ1-2; CDR3: ASSPSPTSNYGYT
V: TRBV27; J: TRBJ1-2; CDR3: ASTGDLGGRWGYT